The 2 T cell receptor beta chains given below trace back to one sample, sequenced in a study of chemoradiotherapy in HPV16-positive cancers. Using immunoSEQ multiplex PCR, the repertoire was profiled, and TCRdb retains in-frame clones only, with some absent. The sample lists some 11,000 clones, approximately 79% occurring once. This specimen was taken from a patient who underwent chemoradiotherapy. The receptors stem from a human donor with HPV-associated anogenital cancer.

This clone was observed a handful of times. The chain joins TRBV28 to TRBJ1-1; D gene ambiguous. Germline V lookup: CDR1 MDHEN, CDR2 SYDVKM. V was cut by 6 bases and J by 4 bases, with 9 bases left in between. The CDR3 has 12 amino acids. The CDR3 bases are TGTGCCAGCAGGTCCACAGTCACTGAAGCTTTCTTT. Translation gives CASRSTVTEAFF.

V gene TRBV7-2 combines with J gene TRBJ1-2, with TRBD1 as a possible D gene (5 bases). Germline V CDR1 and CDR2: SGHTA, FQGNSA. The CDR3 has 13 residues. V dropped 5 bases and J dropped 8 bases, with 15 bases sitting between them. The CDR3 is CASSPAGVGGYTF. The CDR3 coding sequence is TGTGCCAGCAGCCCAGCGGGGGTGGGGGGCTACACCTTC.